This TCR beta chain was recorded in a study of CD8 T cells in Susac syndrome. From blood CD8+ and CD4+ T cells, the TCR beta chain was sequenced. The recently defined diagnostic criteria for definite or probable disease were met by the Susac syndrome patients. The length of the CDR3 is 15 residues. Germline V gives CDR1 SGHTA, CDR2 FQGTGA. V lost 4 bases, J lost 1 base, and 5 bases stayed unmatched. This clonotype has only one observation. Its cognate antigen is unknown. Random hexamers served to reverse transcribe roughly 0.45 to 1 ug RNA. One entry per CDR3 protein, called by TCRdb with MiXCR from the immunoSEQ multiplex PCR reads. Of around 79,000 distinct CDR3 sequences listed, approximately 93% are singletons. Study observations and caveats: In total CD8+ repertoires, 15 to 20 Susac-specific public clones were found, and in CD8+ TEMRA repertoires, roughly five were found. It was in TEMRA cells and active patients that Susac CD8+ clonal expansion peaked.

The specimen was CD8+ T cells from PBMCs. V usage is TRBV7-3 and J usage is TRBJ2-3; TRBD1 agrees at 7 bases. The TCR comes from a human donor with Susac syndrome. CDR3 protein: CASSSTGYGTDTQYF. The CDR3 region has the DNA TGTGCCAGCAGCTCGACAGGGTACGGCACAGATACGCAGTATTTT.